This T cell receptor (beta chain) is drawn from a study of OX40 agonist ivuxolimab in advanced cancers. For the study at large: Enrollees could have had prior anti-PD-1, anti-PD-L1 or anti-CTLA-4 therapy, which more than 30% had received.

Prior autoimmune disease or systemic immunosuppression barred patients. Overall study results and limits: Among T cells, CD8+ cells averaged more expanded clones than CD4+ cells.

TCRdb keeps only in-frame clones here, not all; method: immunoSEQ multiplex PCR. The table records over 20,000 clones, just over 85% of them present only once. A word on this clone: The antigen is undetermined.

CDR3 length: 14 residues. V gave up 3 bases and J gave up 1 base, with 9 bases separating them. Per the germline V gene, CDR1 is SGHTA and CDR2 is FQGNSA. Specimen: CD4+ or CD8+ T cells sorted from blood, collected in a trial of the OX40 agonist ivuxolimab. The clonotype originates from an adult with an advanced solid tumor such as melanoma, head and neck, liver or kidney cancer. The V call is TRBV7-2, the J call TRBJ2-5, with D perhaps TRBD1 (5 bases). CDR3 sequence (DNA): TGTGCCAGCAGCTTTTTAACAGGCCAAGAGACCCAGTACTTC. Translated: CASSFLTGQETQYF. Based on the CDR3 plus reference TRBV7-2 and TRBJ2-5, the full variable domain is GAGVSQSPSNKVTEKGKDVELRCDPISGHTALYWYRQSLGQGLEFLIYFQGNSAPDKSGLPSDRFSAERTGGSVSTLTIQRTQQEDSAVYLCASSFLTGQETQYFGPGTRLLVL.